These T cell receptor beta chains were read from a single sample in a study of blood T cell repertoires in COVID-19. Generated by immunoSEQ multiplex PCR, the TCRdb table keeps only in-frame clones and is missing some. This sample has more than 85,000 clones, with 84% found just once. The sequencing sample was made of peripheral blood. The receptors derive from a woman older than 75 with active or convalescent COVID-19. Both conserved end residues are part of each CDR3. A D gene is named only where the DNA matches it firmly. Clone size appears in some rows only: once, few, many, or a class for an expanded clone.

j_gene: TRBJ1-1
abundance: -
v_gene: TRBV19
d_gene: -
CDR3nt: TGTGCCAGTAGTATAGGGGACACACGGAACACTGAAGCTTTCTTT
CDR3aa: CASSIGDTRNTEAFF

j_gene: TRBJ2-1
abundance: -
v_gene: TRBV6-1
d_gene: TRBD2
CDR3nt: TGTGCCAGCAGTCAAGGACTAGCGGGAGGACATTCTCAGCAGTTCTTC
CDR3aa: CASSQGLAGGHSQQFF

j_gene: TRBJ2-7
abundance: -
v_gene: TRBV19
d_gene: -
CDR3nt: TGTGCCAGTAGTATAGGGGCTAACTCCTACGAGCAGTACTTC
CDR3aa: CASSIGANSYEQYF

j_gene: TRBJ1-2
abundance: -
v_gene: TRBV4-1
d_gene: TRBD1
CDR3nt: TGCGCCAGCAGCCAATACAGGGGAGCTAACTATGGCTACACCTTC
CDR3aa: CASSQYRGANYGYTF

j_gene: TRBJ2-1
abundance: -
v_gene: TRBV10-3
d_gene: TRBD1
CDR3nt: TGTGCCATCAGCTCAACGCTAGGACAGGGAGGCGACAGCTCCTACAATGAGCAGTTCTTC
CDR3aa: CAISSTLGQGGDSSYNEQFF

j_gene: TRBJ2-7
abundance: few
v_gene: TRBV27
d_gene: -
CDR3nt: TGTGCCAGCAGCCCCGGTTACTACTACGAGCAGTACTTC
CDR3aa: CASSPGYYYEQYF

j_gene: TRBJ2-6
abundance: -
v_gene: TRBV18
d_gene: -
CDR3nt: TGTGCCAGCTCACCACCCCTCGGAGGCGGAGGGGCCAACGTCCTGACTTTC
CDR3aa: CASSPPLGGGGANVLTF

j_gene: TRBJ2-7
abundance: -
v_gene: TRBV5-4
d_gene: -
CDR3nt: TGTGCCAGCAGCTCCCGCTACGAGCAGTACTTC
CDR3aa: CASSSRYEQYF

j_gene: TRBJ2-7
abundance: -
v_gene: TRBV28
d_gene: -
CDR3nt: TGTGCCAGCAGCTCACCGGGGAGGAGCTCCTACGAGCAGTACTTC
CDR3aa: CASSSPGRSSYEQYF

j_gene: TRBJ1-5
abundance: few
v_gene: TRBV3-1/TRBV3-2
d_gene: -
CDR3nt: TGTGCCAGCAGCCAAGAAGATGGAGGATCATATCAGCCCCAGCATTTT
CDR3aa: CASSQEDGGSYQPQHF

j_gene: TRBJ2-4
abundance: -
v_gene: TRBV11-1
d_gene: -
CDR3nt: TGTGCCAGCAGCATAGCCCTCGCGGCTAATCAGTACTTC
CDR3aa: CASSIALAANQYF

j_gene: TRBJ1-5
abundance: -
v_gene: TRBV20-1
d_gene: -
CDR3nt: TGCAGTGCTAGTCTGCGCGGGGTATATAGCAATCAGCCCCAGCATTTT
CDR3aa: CSASLRGVYSNQPQHF

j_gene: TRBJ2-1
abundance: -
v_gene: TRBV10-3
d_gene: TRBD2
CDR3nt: TGTGCCATCAGTGATAAGCGGGAGGTCGATGAGCAGTTCTTC
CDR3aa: CAISDKREVDEQFF

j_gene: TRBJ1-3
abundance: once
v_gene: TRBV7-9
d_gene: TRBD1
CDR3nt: TGTGCCAGCAGCCCGACAGGGGCAGAAAACACCATATATTTT
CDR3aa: CASSPTGAENTIYF

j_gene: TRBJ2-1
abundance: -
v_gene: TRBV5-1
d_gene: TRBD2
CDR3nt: TGCGCCAGCAGCCCGAGGACTAGCGGGACCTACAATGAGCAGTTCTTC
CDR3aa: CASSPRTSGTYNEQFF

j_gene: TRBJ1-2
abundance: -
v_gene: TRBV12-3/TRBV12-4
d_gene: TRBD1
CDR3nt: TGTGCCAGCAGGGGACAGGGGGCGCCTGGCTACACCTTC
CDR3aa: CASRGQGAPGYTF

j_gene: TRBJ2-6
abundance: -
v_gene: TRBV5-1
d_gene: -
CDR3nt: TGCGCCAGCAGCTTGGCAGGCCTCTCTGGGGCCAACGTCCTGACTTTC
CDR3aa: CASSLAGLSGANVLTF

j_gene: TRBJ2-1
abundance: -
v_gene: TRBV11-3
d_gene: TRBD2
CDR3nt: TGTGCCAGCAGCTTATCCCAGGGAGGGTATAGTGAGCAGTTCTTC
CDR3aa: CASSLSQGGYSEQFF

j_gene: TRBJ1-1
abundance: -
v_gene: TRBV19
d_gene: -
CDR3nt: TGTGCCAGTAGTATGCAGCGGGGGCACACTGAAGCTTTCTTT
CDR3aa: CASSMQRGHTEAFF

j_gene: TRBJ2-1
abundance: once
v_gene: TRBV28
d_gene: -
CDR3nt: TGTGCCAGCAGCCAGAGGCGGGGTGGGCAGTTCTTC
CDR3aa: CASSQRRGGQFF

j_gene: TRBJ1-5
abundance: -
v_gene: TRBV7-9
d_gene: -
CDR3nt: TGTGCCAGCAGCTTCGGACAGCATAGCAATCAGCCCCAGCATTTT
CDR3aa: CASSFGQHSNQPQHF

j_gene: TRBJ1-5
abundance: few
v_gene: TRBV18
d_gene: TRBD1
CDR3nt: TGTGCCAGCTCACCATCGACAGGGGATCAGCCCCAGCATTTT
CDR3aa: CASSPSTGDQPQHF

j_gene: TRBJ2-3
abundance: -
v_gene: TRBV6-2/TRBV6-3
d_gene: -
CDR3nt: TGTGCCAGCAGTGCTCCCCAGCGGTCAGATACGCAGTATTTT
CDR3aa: CASSAPQRSDTQYF

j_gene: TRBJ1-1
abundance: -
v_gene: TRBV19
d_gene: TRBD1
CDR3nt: TGTGCCAGTCGATTCCCCGGACAGGGGAACACTGAAGCTTTCTTT
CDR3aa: CASRFPGQGNTEAFF

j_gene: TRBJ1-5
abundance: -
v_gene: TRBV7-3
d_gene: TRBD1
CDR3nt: TGTGCCAGCAGCTTATGCAAGGACAGGGGCCCTAGGAGCAATCAGCCCCAGCATTTT
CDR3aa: CASSLCKDRGPRSNQPQHF

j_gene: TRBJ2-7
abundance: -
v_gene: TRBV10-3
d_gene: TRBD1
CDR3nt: TGTGCCATCATGACCGGGACAGGGGGCTACGAGCAGTACTTC
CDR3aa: CAIMTGTGGYEQYF

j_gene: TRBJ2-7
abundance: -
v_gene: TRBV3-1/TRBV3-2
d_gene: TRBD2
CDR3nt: TGTGCCAGCAGCCCCCTGACTAGCTCATACGAGCAGTACTTC
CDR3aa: CASSPLTSSYEQYF

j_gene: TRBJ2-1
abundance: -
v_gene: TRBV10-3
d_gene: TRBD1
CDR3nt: TGTGCCATCAGTACAGGGACAGGGGTTTTCAATGAGCAGTTCTTC
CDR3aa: CAISTGTGVFNEQFF

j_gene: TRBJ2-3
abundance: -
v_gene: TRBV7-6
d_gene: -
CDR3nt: TGTGCCAGCAGCTTGTTGGACTCCAGCACAGATACGCAGTATTTT
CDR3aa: CASSLLDSSTDTQYF

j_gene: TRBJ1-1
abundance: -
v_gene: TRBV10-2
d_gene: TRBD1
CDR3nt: TGCGCCAGCAGGGAACAGGGGGTGGGCACTGAAGCTTTCTTT
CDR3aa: CASREQGVGTEAFF

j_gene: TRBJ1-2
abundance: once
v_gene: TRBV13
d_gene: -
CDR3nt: TGTGCCAGCAGCCCACCTACAGGGTTTGACTACACCTTC
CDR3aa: CASSPPTGFDYTF

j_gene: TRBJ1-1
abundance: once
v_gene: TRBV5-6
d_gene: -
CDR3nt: TGTGCCAGCAGCCACTACCAACAGGGAACTGAAGCTTTCTTT
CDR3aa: CASSHYQQGTEAFF

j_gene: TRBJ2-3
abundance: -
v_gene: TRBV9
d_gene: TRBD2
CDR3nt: TGTGCCAGCAGCTCTGTAGCGGGAAACACAGATACGCAGTATTTT
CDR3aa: CASSSVAGNTDTQYF

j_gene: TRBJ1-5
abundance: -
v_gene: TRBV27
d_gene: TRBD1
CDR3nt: TGTGCCAGCAGCCCGTGGACAGGGGGACGTAGCAATCAGCCCCAGCATTTT
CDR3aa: CASSPWTGGRSNQPQHF

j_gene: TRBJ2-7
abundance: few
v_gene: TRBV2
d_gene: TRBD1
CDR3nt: TGTGCCAGCAAGACAGGGATCTCCTACGAGCAGTACTTC
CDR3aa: CASKTGISYEQYF

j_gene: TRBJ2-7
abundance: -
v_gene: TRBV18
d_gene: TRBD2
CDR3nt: TGTGCCAGCTCACCCCGGGACTACCAGGTCGAGCAGTACTTC
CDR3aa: CASSPRDYQVEQYF

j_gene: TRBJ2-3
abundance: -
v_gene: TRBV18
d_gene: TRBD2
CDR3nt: TGTGCCAGCTCACCTGCGACTAGCGGGAGTACAGATACGCAGTATTTT
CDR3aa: CASSPATSGSTDTQYF

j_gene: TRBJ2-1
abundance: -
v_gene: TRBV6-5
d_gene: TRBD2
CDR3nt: TGTGCCAGCAGGATGGGGACTAGCGCGTACAATGAGCAGTTCTTC
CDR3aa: CASRMGTSAYNEQFF

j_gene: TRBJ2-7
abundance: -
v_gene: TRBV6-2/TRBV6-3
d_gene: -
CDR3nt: TGTGCCAGCAGTTACCACCCGGGATCCCCTATTGTATACGAGCAGTACTTC
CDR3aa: CASSYHPGSPIVYEQYF

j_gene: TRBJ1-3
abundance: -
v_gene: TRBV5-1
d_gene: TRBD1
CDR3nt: TGCGCCACGAGGACAGGGACAGGAAACACCATATATTTT
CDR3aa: CATRTGTGNTIYF

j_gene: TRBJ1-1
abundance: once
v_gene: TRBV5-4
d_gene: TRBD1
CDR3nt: TGTGCCAGCAGCAGGACAGGGCGCATGAACACTGAAGCTTTCTTT
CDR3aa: CASSRTGRMNTEAFF

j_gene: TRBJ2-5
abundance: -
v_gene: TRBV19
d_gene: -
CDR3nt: TGTGCCAGTACCTTTAGCGACCAAGAGACCCAGTACTTC
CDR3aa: CASTFSDQETQYF